Reported below is one TCR beta chain. Its specific antigen is unknown. There are no base qualities to consult, and no much larger clone falls within one base. TCRbeta CDR3 regions were amplified from genomic DNA using the immunoSEQ Assay, a bias-controlled multiplex PCR. The original pipeline was this. Within the assay, amplification of reference gene primers was used to estimate how many nucleated cells each sample contained. Sequence reads were collapsed and filtered to measure the absolute abundance of every unique TCRbeta CDR3 rearrangement. Productive Simpson clonality was computed per sample as the square root of Simpson's diversity index over productive rearrangements. Held by TCRdb, this immuneACCESS table contains in-frame sequences only and omits some clones. Under half of the omission traces to an unresolved V gene where checked; the cause of the rest is unknown. V, J and clone size were drawn from that table, and D and trimming were deduced from the DNA. Present in this sample are roughly 120,000 clones, just over 90% of which were seen just once. The leading ten clones occupy less than 2% of the sample.

The record originates from a study of blood T cell repertoires in COVID-19 (TCRdb year 2020). With respect to the entire study: Samples covering the acute and convalescent phases of COVID-19 were provided by collaborators in the United States, Italy and Spain. The prospective study material was composed of cDNA or gDNA derived from T cells, B-cell-depleted T cells, or PBMCs. Deeply sampled blood TCRbeta repertoires from subjects exposed to, actively infected with, or recovered from COVID-19 were included in the dataset. A freely available public database, intended as a resource for researchers studying the immune response to SARS-CoV-2, is where the repertoires were released. Samples were obtained from the ongoing ImmuneRACE study (first 160 participants) and from approximately 1,200 subjects provided by 6 global collaborators. The sample metadata nearly always contained a de-identified subject ID, COVID-19 status, age in years and sex. Where available, HLA class I and class II types were taken from metadata supplied by the sample provider and were not determined by assay-based typing.

The germline V gene (reference sequence) supplies CDR1 MNHEY and CDR2 SMNVEV. V and J are trimmed by 5 bases and 6 bases, and the gene matches miss 2 bases of the junction. The CDR3 numbers 15 residues from cysteine through phenylalanine. This entry keeps only the CDR3 DNA: 45 bases, framed from base 1. The paper as a whole reports these results and caveats: The quantity of clinical and demographic metadata differed by source and by participant and was supplied without curation.

Whole blood was collected in K2EDTA tubes by collaborating institutions according to the institutions' own protocols. For TCRbeta analysis, collaborator samples were shipped as frozen whole blood, as isolated PBMCs, or as DNA extracted from either sample type. Sequenced material: peripheral blood. This clonotype was sampled from a human donor with active COVID-19. The donor label of this sample is uncertain. Recombination joined TRBV27 with TRBJ2-1, and 15 junctional nucleotides match TRBD2. The sequenced DNA is TGTGCCAGCAGTGGGGGACTAGCGGGGGGCAATGAGCAGTTCTTC. This sequence encodes CASSGGLAGGNEQFF.